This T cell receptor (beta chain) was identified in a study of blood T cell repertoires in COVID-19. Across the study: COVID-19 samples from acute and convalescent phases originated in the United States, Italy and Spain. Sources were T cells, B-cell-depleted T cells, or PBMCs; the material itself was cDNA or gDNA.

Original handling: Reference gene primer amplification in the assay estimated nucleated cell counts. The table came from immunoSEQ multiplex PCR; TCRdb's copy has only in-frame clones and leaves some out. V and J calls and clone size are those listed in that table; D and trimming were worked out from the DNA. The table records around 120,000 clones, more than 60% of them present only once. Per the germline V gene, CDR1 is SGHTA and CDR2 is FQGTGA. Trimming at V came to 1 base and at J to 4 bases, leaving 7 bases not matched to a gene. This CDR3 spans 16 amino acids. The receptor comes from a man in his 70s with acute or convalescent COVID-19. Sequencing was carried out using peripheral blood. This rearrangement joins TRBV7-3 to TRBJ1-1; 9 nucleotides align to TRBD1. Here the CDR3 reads CASSLIRGQGSTEAFF. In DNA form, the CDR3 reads TGTGCCAGCAGCTTAATCAGGGGACAGGGAAGCACTGAAGCTTTCTTT. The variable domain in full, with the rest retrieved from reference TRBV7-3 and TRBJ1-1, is GAGVSQTPSNKVTEKGKYVELRCDPISGHTALYWYRQSLGQGPEFLIYFQGTGAADDSGLPNDRFFAVRPEGSVSTLKIQRTERGDSAVYLCASSLIRGQGSTEAFFGQGTRLTVV.